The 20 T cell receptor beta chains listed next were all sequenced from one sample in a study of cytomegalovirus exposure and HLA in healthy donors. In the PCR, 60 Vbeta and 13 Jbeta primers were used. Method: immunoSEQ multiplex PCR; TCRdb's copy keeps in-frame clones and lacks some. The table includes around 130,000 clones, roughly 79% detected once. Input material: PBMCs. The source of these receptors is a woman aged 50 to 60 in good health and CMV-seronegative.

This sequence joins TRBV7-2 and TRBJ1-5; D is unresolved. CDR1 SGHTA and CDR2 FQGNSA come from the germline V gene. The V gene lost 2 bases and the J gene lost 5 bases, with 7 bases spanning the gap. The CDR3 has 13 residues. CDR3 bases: TGTGCCAGCAGCTTATCGGGTTATCAGCCCCAGCATTTT. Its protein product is CASSLSGYQPQHF.

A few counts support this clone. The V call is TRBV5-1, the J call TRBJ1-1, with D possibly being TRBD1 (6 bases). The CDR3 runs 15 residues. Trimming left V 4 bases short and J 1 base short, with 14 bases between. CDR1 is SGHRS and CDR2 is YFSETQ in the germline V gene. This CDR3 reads CASSLIGGSNTEAFF. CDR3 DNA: TGCGCCAGCAGCCTCATAGGGGGATCGAACACTGAAGCTTTCTTT.

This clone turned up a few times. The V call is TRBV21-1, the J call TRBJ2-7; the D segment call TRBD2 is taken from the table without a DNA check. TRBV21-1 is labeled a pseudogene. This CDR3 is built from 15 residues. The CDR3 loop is CASSKFPYYSYEQYF. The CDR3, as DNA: TGTGCCAGCAGCAAATTCCCCTACTACTCCTACGAGCAGTACTTC.

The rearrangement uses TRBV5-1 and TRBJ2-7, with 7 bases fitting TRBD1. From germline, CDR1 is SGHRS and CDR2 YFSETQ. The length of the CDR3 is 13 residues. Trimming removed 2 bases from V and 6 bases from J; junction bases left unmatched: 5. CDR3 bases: TGCGCCAGCAGCTTACCGGGACAGCTCGAGCAGTACGTC. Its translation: CASSLPGQLEQYV.

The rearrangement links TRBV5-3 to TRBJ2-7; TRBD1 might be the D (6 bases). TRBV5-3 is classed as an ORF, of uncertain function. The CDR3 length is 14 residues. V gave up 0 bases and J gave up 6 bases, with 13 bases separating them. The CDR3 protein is CARSLGQEAGEQYV. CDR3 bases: TGTGCCAGAAGCTTGGGACAGGAGGCTGGCGAGCAGTACGTC.

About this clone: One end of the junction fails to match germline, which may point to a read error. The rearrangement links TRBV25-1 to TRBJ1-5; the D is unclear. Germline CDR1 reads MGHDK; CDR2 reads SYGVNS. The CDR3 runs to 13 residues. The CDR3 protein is CASSVGGNQPQNF. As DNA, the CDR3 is TGTGCCAGCAGTGTAGGAGGCAATCAGCCCCAGAATTTT.

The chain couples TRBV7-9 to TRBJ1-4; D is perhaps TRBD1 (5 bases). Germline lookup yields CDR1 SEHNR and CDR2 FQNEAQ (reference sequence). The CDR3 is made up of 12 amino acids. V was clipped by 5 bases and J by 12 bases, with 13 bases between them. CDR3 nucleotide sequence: TGTGCCAGCAGCCAGACAGTTTGGGAACTGTTTTTT. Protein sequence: CASSQTVWELFF.

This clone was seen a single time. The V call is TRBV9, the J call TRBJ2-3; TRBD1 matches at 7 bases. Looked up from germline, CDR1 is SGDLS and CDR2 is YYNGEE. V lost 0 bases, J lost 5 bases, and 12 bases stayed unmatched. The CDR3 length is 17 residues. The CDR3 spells CASSVAGLGGVGDTQYF. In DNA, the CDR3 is TGTGCCAGCAGCGTAGCCGGGTTAGGGGGCGTGGGAGATACGCAGTATTTT.

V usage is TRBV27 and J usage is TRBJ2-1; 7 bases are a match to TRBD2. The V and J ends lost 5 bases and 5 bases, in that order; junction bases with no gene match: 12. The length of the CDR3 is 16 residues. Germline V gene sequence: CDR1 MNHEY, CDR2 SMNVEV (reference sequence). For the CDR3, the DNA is TGTGCCAGCAGTATCCTAGGCGGGAGCATCAACAATGAGCAGTTCTTC. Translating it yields CASSILGGSINNEQFF.

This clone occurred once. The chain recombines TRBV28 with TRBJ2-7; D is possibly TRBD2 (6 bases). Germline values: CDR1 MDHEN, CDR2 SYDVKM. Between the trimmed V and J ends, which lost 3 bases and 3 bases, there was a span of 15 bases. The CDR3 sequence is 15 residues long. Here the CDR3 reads CASSLGGATFYEQYF. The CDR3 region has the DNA TGTGCCAGCAGTTTGGGCGGGGCGACATTCTACGAGCAGTACTTC. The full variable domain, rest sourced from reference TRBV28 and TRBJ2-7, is DVKVTQSSRYLVKRTGEKVFLECVQDMDHENMFWYRQDPGLGLRLIYFSYDVKMKEKGDIPEGYSVSREKKERFSLILESASTNQTSMYLCASSLGGATFYEQYFGPGTRLTVT.

CDR3 DNA: TGTGCCAGTAGTATTCACGCGGAGGGAAAAGAGACCCAGTACTTC. Its translation is CASSIHAEGKETQYF. The chain joins TRBV19 to TRBJ2-5; maybe TRBD2 (6 bases). In germline, CDR1 is LNHDA, CDR2 SQIVND (reference sequence). The CDR3 has 15 amino acids. V was cut by 3 bases and J by 3 bases, with 14 bases left in between.

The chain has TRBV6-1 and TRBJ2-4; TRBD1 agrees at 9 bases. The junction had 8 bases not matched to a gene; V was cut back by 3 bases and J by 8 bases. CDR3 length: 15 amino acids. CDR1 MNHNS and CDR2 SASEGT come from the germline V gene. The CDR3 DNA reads TGTGCCAGCAGTGAGCTGGGGGACAGGGAACACATTCAGTACTTC. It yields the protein CASSELGDREHIQYF.

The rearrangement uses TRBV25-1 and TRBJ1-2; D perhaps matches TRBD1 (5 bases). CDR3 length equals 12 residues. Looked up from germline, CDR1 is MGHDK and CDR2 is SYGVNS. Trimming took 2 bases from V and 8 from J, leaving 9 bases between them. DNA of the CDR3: TGTGCCAGCAGTGAACCAAACAGGGGCTACACCTTC. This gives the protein CASSEPNRGYTF.

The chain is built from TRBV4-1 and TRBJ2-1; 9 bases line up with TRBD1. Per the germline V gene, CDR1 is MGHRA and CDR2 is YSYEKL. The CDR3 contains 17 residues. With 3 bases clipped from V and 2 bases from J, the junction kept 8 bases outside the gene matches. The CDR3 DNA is TGCGCCAGCAGCCAGGGGACAGGGCAAATCACCTACAATGAGCAGTTCTTC. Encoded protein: CASSQGTGQITYNEQFF.

This chain's CDR3 is CASSTSGVRDTQYF. The CDR3 nucleotides read TGTGCCAGCAGCACATCGGGAGTGAGGGATACGCAGTATTTT. The chain is built from TRBV7-8 and TRBJ2-3, with D maybe TRBD2 (6 bases). Per germline, CDR1 SGHVS and CDR2 FQNEAQ. The CDR3 sequence is 14 residues long. V shed 5 bases and J shed 6 bases, with 15 bases lying between them. The variable domain in full, completed from reference TRBV7-8 and TRBJ2-3, reads GAGVSQSPRYKVAKRGQDVALRCDPISGHVSLFWYQQALGQGPEFLTYFQNEAQLDKSGLPSDRFFAERPEGSVSTLKIQRTQQEDSAVYLCASSTSGVRDTQYFGPGTRLTVL.

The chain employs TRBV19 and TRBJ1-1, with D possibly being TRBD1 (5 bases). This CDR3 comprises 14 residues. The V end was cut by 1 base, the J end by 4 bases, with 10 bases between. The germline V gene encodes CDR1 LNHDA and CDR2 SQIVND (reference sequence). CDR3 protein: CASSIVLGGTEAFF. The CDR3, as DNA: TGTGCCAGTAGTATAGTTCTGGGGGGCACTGAAGCTTTCTTT.

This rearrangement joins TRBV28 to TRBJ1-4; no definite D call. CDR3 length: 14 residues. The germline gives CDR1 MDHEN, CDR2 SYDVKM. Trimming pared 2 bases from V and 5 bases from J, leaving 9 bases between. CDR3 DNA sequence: TGTGCCAGCAGTTTAGGAGGCGTGAATGAAAAACTGTTTTTT. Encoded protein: CASSLGGVNEKLFF.

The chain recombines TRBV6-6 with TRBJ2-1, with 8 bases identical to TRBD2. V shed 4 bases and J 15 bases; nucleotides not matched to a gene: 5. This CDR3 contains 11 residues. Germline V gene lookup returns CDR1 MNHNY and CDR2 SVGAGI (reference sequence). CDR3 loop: CASSSPGLGFF. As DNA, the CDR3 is TGTGCCAGCAGTTCCCCGGGACTAGGGTTCTTC.

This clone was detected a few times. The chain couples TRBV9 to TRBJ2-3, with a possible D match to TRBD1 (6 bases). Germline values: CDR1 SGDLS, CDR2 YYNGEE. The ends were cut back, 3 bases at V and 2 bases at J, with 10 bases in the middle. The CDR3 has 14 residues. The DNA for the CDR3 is TGTGCCAGCAGCGAGAGGGACAACACAGATACGCAGTATTTT. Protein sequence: CASSERDNTDTQYF.

CDR3 region: CASSTRSSNTEAFF. CDR3 coding DNA: TGTGCCAGCTCCACTAGATCTAGCAACACTGAAGCTTTCTTT. This chain links TRBV27 with TRBJ1-1; no clear D gene. Germline V gives CDR1 MNHEY, CDR2 SMNVEV (reference sequence). The CDR3 contains 14 residues. Trimming took 8 bases from V and 2 from J, leaving 15 bases between them.